This TCR beta chain is from a study of glioma-infiltrating T cells (dated by TCRdb to 2016 to 2017). A note on the overall study: TCR alpha- and beta-chain repertoires were sequenced from glioma tissue, non-neoplastic brain tissue and matched peripheral blood mononuclear cells. To gauge divergence between tissue and blood T-cell populations, every tissue-infiltrating repertoire was compared against the peripheral blood repertoire from the same patient. Three low-grade glioma patients, roughly eight primary glioblastoma patients, and three non-glioma patients who contributed non-neoplastic brain tissue made up the paired cohort. Overall results and qualifications from the work: Very few CDR3 sequences were found to be shared between tissue and blood, and this scarcity was attributed to high CDR3 diversity and limited sampling. In non-neoplastic patients, VJ-independent divergence between tissue and blood fell below expectation, whereas in all gliomas, and especially in low-grade gliomas, the divergence rose above expectation. Group comparisons were based on small numbers of patients: three non-neoplastic, three low-grade glioma and 7 to 9 glioblastoma patients.

V loses 10 bases of germline sequence and J loses 5 bases, and the interval between the two ends is 20 bases. The germline V gene (reference sequence) gives CDR1 as MNHNY and CDR2 as SVGAGI. From cysteine to phenylalanine, the CDR3 is 14 amino acids long. Only the CDR3 part of the read is kept: 42 bases, read in frame from the first base. To note about this clonotype: Its antigen remains undetermined. Base qualities are not at hand, and no much larger clone is one base apart.

TCR alpha and beta CDR3 regions were amplified with the iRepertoire nested amplicon-rescue multiplex PCR (arm-PCR) platform from RNA. One-step reverse transcription and amplification used about 90-450 ng of tissue mRNA or PBMC total RNA as input. After bead purification, a secondary multiplex PCR added Illumina adapters, and libraries were gel-purified between 200 and 400 bp. Internal 6-nucleotide barcodes were carried by the libraries and were used for demultiplexing. Sequencing of libraries was performed on an Illumina MiSeq with 2x220 or 2x250 nucleotide paired-end reads. The study's processing was this. Paired reads were merged with FLASH 1.2.11 and aligned to the GRCh37 human genome with BWA-MEM before extracting TRA and TRB reads. V and J assignment used an IMGT-derived reference of cassette sequences and CDR3 motifs that included pseudogenes. Three-frame translation of reads was performed, and productive CDR3s were defined as those with a C...FGXG motif and no stop codons. A clonotype was defined as a unique combination of a V-J cassette pair and a CDR3 amino acid sequence. Filtering of reads was based on Hamming distance, with the threshold set by the sequence error rate of each sample in mapped regions. TCRdb reran the public reads through fastp at Q25 and MiXCR, keeping productive beta chains. When rows share a CDR3 protein, they turn into one entry using the most common DNA and genes. These V and J calls are TCRdb output, not the study's own analysis. This sample holds over 100,000 distinct CDR3 sequences; 25% were observed only once. About a third of the sample belongs to the ten largest clones.

Recombination joined TRBV6-6 with TRBJ1-1; the D region possibly corresponds to TRBD1 (6 bases align). What was sequenced was glioma tissue, nonneoplastic brain tissue, or PBMCs (not recorded which). The clonotype originates from a human donor with low-grade glioma or glioblastoma, undergoing nonglioma brain surgery, or in good health (not recorded which). The bases are TGTGCCAACAGCTACCAAACCCAGGGGACTGAAGCTTTCTTT. This sequence encodes CANSYQTQGTEAFF.